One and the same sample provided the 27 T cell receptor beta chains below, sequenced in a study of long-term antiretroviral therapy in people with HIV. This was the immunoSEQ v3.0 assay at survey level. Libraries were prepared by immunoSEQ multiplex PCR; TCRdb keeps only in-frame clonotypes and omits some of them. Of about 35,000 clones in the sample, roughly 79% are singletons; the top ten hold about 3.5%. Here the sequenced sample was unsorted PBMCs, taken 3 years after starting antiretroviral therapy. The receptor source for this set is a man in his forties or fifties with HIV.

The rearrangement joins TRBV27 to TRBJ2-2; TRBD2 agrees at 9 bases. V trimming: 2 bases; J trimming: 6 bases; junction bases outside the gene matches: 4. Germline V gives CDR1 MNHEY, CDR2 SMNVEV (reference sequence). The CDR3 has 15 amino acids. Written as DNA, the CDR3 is TGTGCCAGCAGTTTAGGAGCGGGAGGACCCGGGGAGCTGTTTTTT. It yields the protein CASSLGAGGPGELFF.

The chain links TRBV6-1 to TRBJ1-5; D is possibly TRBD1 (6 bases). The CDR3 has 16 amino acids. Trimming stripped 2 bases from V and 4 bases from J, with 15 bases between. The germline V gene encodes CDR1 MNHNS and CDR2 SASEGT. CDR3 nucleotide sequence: TGTGCCAGCAGTGAACTTGGGACAATGGGGAATCAGCCCCAGCATTTT. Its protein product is CASSELGTMGNQPQHF.

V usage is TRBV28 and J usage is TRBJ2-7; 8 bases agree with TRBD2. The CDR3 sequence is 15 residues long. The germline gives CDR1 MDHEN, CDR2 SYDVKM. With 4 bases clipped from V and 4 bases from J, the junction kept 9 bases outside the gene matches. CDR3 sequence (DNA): TGTGCCAGCAGTTCCCGACCCCGGGGGGGTTACGAGCAGTACTTC. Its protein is CASSSRPRGGYEQYF.

The CDR3 reads CASSLNSAYEQYF. The CDR3 bases are TGTGCCAGCAGCTTAAACTCGGCCTACGAGCAGTACTTC. The chain recombines TRBV7-8 with TRBJ2-7; D is ambiguous. This CDR3 region has 13 residues. CDR1 is SGHVS, CDR2 FQNEAQ, per germline. Trimming pared 2 bases from V and 2 bases from J, leaving 7 bases between.

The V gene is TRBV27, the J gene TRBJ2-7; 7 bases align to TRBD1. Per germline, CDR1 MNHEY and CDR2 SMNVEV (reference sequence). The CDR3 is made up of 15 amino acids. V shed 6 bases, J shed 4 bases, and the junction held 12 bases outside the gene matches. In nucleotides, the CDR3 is TGTGCCAGCAGCCCCAGGCCGGGACAGCTGTACGAGCAGTACTTC. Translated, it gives CASSPRPGQLYEQYF.

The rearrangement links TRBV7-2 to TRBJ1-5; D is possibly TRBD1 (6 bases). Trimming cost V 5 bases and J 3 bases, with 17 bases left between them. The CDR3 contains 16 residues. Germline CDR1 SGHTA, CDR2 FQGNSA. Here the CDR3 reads CASSGSQGGPNQPQHF. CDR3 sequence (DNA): TGTGCCAGCAGCGGATCCCAAGGGGGGCCCAATCAGCCCCAGCATTTT.

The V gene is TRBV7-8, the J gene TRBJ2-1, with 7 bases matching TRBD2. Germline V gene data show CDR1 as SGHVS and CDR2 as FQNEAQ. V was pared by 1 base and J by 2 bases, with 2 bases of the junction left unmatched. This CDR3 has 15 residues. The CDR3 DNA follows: TGTGCCAGCAGCTTAGGCGGGAGCGCCTACAATGAGCAGTTCTTC. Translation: CASSLGGSAYNEQFF.

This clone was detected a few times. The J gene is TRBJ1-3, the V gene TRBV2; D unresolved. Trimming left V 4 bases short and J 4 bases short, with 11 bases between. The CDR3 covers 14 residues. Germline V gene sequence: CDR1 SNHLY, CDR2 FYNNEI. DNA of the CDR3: TGTGCCAGCAGTGCCCAGGTGAAAGGAAACACCATATATTTT. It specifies CASSAQVKGNTIYF.

The CDR3 is CASSLVVRGPQPQHF. The CDR3 DNA sequence: TGTGCCAGCAGCTTAGTAGTCAGGGGTCCGCAGCCCCAGCATTTT. The chain recombines TRBV7-2 with TRBJ1-5; D might be TRBD1 (6 bases). V was shortened by 1 base and J by 7 bases, with 14 bases between the two germline ends. The CDR3 spans 15 residues. Looked up from germline, CDR1 is SGHTA and CDR2 is FQGNSA.

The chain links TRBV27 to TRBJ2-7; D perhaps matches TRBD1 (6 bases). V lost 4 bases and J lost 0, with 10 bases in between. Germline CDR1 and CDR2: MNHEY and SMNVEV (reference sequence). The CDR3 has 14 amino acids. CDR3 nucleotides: TGTGCCAGCAGTTGGGCAGGGGACTCCTACGAGCAGTACTTC. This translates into CASSWAGDSYEQYF.

The CDR3 reads CASSPRVGTGVHEQYF. The CDR3, as DNA: TGTGCCAGCAGCCCAAGGGTAGGGACAGGGGTCCACGAGCAGTACTTC. The chain couples TRBV28 to TRBJ2-7, with 10 bases lining up with TRBD1. The V and J ends lost 6 bases and 5 bases, in that order; junction bases with no gene match: 13. The CDR3 spans 16 residues. Germline CDR1 reads MDHEN; CDR2 reads SYDVKM.

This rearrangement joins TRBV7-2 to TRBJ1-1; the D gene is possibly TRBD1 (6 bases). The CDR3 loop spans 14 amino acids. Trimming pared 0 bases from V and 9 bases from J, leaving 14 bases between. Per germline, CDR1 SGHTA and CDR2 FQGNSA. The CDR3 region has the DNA TGTGCCAGCAGCTTAGCGCTAGGGGGTTCCAAAGCTTTCTTT. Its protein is CASSLALGGSKAFF.

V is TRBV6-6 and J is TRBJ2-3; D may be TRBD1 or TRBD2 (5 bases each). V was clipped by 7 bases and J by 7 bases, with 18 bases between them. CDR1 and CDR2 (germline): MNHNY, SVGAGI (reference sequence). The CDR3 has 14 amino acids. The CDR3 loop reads CASTSDRGLNTQYF. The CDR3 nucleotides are TGTGCCAGCACCTCAGACAGAGGGTTAAATACGCAGTATTTT.

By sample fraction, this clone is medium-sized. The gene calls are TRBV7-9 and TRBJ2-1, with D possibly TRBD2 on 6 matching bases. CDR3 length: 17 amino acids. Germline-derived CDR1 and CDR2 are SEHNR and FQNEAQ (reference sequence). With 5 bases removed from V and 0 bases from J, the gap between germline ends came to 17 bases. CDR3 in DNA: TGTGCCAGCAGCCCGCAGCGGGTTAGGAGCTCCTACAATGAGCAGTTCTTC. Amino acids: CASSPQRVRSSYNEQFF.

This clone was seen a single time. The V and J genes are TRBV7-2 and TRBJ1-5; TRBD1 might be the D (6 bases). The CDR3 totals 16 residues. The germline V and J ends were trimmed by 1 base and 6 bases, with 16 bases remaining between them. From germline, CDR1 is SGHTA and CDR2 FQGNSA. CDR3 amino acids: CASSLDRAGEGQPQHF. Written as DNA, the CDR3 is TGTGCCAGCAGCTTAGATAGGGCAGGGGAGGGTCAGCCCCAGCATTTT.

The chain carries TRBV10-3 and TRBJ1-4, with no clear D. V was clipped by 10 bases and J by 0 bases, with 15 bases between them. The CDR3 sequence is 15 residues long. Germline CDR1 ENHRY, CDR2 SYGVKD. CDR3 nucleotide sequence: TGTGCCACCCCTTTCCCACCACCAACTAATGAAAAACTGTTTTTT. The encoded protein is CATPFPPPTNEKLFF.

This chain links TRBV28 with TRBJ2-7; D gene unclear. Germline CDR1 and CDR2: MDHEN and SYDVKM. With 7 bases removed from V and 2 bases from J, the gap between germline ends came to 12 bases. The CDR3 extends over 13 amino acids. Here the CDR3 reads CASTARTTYEQYF. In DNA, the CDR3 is TGTGCCAGCACGGCGCGTACGACCTACGAGCAGTACTTC.

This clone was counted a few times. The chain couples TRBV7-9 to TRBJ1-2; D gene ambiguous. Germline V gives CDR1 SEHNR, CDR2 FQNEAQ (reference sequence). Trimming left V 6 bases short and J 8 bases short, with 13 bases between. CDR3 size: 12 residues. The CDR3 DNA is TGTGCCAGCAGGCGGGCACCTACGGGCTACACCTTC. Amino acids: CASRRAPTGYTF.

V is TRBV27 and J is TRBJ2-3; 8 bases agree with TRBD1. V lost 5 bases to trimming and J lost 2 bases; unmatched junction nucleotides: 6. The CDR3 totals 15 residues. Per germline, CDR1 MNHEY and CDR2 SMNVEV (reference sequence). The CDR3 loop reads CASSVDRGLTDTQYF. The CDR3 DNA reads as TGTGCCAGCAGTGTCGACAGGGGCCTCACAGATACGCAGTATTTT.

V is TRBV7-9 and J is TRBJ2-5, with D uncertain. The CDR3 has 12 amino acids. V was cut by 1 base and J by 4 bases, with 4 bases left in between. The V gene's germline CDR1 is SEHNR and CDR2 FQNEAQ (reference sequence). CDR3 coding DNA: TGTGCCAGCAGCTTAGTAGGAGAGACCCAGTACTTC. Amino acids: CASSLVGETQYF. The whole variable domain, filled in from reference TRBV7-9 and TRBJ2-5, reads DTGVSQNPRHKITKRGQNVTFRCDPISEHNRLYWYRQTLGQGPEFLTYFQNEAQLEKSRLLSDRFSAERPKGSFSTLEIQRTEQGDSAMYLCASSLVGETQYFGPGTRLLVL.

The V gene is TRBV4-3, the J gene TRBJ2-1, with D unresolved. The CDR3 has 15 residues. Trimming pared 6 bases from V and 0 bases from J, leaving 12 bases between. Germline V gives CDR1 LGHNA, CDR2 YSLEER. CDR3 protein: CASREDSLSYNEQFF. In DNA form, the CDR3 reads TGCGCCAGCAGGGAAGACTCCCTCTCCTACAATGAGCAGTTCTTC.

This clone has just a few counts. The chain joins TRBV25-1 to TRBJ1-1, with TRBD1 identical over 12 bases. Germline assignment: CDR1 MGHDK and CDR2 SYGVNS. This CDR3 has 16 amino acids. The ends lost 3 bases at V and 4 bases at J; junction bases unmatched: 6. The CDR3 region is CASSDPGQGASTEAFF. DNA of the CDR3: TGTGCCAGCAGTGATCCGGGACAGGGGGCGTCCACTGAAGCTTTCTTT.

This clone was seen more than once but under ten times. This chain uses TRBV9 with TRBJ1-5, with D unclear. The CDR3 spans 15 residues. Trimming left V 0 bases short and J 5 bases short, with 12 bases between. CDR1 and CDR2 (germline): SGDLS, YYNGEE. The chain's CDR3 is CASSVGLSGDQPQHF. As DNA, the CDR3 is TGTGCCAGCAGCGTAGGACTTTCGGGCGATCAGCCCCAGCATTTT. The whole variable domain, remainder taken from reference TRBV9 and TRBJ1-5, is DSGVTQTPKHLITATGQRVTLRCSPRSGDLSVYWYQQSLDQGLQFLIQYYNGEERAKGNILERFSAQQFPDLHSELNLSSLELGDSALYFCASSVGLSGDQPQHFGDGTRLSIL.

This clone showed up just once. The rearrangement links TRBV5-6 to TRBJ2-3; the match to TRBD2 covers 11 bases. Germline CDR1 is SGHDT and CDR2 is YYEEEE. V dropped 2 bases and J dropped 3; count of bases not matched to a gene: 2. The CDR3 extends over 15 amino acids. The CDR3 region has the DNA TGTGCCAGCAGCTTCCGACTAGCGGGAACAGATACGCAGTATTTT. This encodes CASSFRLAGTDTQYF. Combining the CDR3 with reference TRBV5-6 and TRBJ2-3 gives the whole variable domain DAGVTQSPTHLIKTRGQQVTLRCSPKSGHDTVSWYQQALGQGPQFIFQYYEEEERQRGNFPDRFSGHQFPNYSSELNVNALLLGDSALYLCASSFRLAGTDTQYFGPGTRLTVL.

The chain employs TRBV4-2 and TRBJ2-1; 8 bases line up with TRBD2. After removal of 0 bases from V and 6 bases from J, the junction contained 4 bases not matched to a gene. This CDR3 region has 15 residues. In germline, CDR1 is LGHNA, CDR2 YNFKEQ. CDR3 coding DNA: TGTGCCAGCAGCCAAGATCTAACTAGCGGCAATGAGCAGTTCTTC. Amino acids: CASSQDLTSGNEQFF.

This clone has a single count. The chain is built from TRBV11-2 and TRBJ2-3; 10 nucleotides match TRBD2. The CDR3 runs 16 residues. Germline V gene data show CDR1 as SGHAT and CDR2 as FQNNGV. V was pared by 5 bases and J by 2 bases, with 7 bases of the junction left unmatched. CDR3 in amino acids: CASSPTSGTNTDTQYF. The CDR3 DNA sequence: TGTGCCAGCAGCCCAACTAGCGGGACGAACACAGATACGCAGTATTTT.

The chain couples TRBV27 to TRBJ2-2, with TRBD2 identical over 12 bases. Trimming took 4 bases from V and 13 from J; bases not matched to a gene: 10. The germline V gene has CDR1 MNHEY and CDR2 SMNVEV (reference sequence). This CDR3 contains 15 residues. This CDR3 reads CASSSVTSGGLGLFF. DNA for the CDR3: TGTGCCAGCAGTTCCGTGACTAGCGGGGGACTAGGGCTGTTTTTT.